These T cell receptor beta chains were read from a single sample in a study of T cell responses to AZD1222 COVID-19 vaccine. Repertoires were generated with immunoSEQ multiplex PCR, while TCRdb's copy carries only in-frame clones and drops some. The table includes 90,000 to 130,000 clones, around 82% detected once. The sample consisted of peripheral blood, taken on day 0 of AZD1222 vaccination. These TCRs come from an adult in good health. The CDR3 runs from the conserved cysteine through the conserved F or W. The D gene is left open where the match is weak. A row's size may be missing; if present it is once, few, many or a size class.

clone_size d_call j_call v_call cdr3_aa cdr3_nt
NA TRBD2 TRBJ2-1 TRBV7-8 CASSRDWTSGSEEQFF TGTGCCAGCAGCCGAGACTGGACTAGCGGGAGTGAAGAGCAGTTCTTC
NA NA TRBJ1-2 TRBV7-9 CASSDTRRDGANYGYTF TGTGCCAGCAGCGATACCCGAAGGGACGGAGCTAACTATGGCTACACCTTC
NA TRBD2 TRBJ2-5 TRBV28 CASPPSTGRIQETQYF TGTGCCAGCCCTCCCTCCACCGGGAGGATACAAGAGACCCAGTACTTC
NA TRBD2 TRBJ2-7 TRBV11-1 CASSFGEGLAYEQYF TGTGCCAGCAGCTTCGGGGAGGGCCTGGCCTACGAGCAGTACTTC
NA NA TRBJ2-5 TRBV7-7 CASSRKPGRQETQYF TGTGCTAGCAGCCGAAAACCGGGACGCCAAGAGACCCAGTACTTC
NA TRBD1 TRBJ2-7 TRBV2 CASRPGTGGYEQYF TGTGCCAGCAGGCCCGGGACAGGGGGCTACGAGCAGTACTTC
once TRBD2 TRBJ2-1 TRBV19 CASSIIGSGGTDEQFF TGTGCCAGTAGTATTATTGGGAGCGGGGGAACCGATGAGCAGTTCTTC
once NA TRBJ1-1 TRBV18 CASRGGADTEAFF TGTGCCAGCCGCGGGGGCGCGGACACTGAAGCTTTCTTT
few NA TRBJ2-6 TRBV5-1 CASDQRGPGANVLTF TGCGCCAGCGATCAGAGGGGCCCTGGGGCCAACGTCCTGACTTTC
NA NA TRBJ1-1 TRBV6-5 CASSAGGDEAFF TGTGCCAGCAGCGCCGGTGGAGATGAAGCTTTCTTT
NA NA TRBJ1-3 TRBV6-5 CASRLPGARGNTIYF TGTGCCAGCCGCCTTCCGGGGGCGAGAGGAAACACCATATATTTT
NA TRBD1 TRBJ1-4 TRBV5-1 CASSPQGAREKLFF TGCGCCAGCAGCCCACAGGGGGCGCGGGAAAAACTGTTTTTT
NA TRBD1 TRBJ1-6 TRBV28 CASSVGDRGNSPLHF TGTGCCAGCAGTGTTGGGGACAGGGGCAATTCACCCCTCCACTTT
NA NA TRBJ1-2 TRBV7-9 CASSLDSRGYTF TGTGCCAGCAGCTTAGATAGCCGGGGCTACACCTTC
NA TRBD1 TRBJ2-2 TRBV27 CASKEDRDPDTGELFF TGTGCCAGCAAGGAGGACAGGGATCCCGACACCGGGGAGCTGTTTTTT
NA NA TRBJ1-5 TRBV28 CASSGPGDGQPQHF TGTGCCAGCAGTGGCCCGGGGGATGGGCAGCCCCAGCATTTT
NA TRBD1 TRBJ1-1 TRBV19 CASSVDRADPAAFF TGTGCCAGTTCCGTGGACAGGGCGGACCCGGCGGCTTTCTTT
NA TRBD1 TRBJ1-5 TRBV6-2/TRBV6-3 CASSYPTGGYSNQPQHF TGTGCCAGCAGTTACCCGACAGGGGGCTATAGCAATCAGCCCCAGCATTTT
NA NA TRBJ1-5 TRBV30 CAWSGVRGGQPQHF TGTGCCTGGAGCGGTGTCAGGGGCGGTCAGCCCCAGCATTTT
NA NA TRBJ2-7 TRBV6-5 CASSYSLADGAYEQYF TGTGCCAGCAGTTACTCTTTAGCGGACGGGGCCTACGAGCAGTACTTC
NA TRBD1 TRBJ1-2 TRBV4-1 CASSHGQGDRGYTF TGCGCCAGCAGCCATGGACAGGGAGATCGGGGCTACACCTTC
NA TRBD1 TRBJ1-5 TRBV28 CASSGGWDRGGQWPQHF TGTGCCAGCAGTGGAGGCTGGGACAGGGGAGGACAATGGCCCCAGCATTTT
NA NA TRBJ1-1 TRBV18 CASSPSRRGMNTEAFF TGTGCCAGCTCACCATCTCGCAGGGGCATGAACACTGAAGCTTTCTTT
NA NA TRBJ2-3 TRBV27 CASSLQGRRTDTQYF TGTGCCAGCAGTTTACAGGGAAGGCGCACAGATACGCAGTATTTT
NA NA TRBJ1-2 TRBV9 CASSVAANYGYTF TGTGCCAGCAGCGTAGCAGCTAACTATGGCTACACCTTC
few NA TRBJ1-5 TRBV6-2/TRBV6-3 CASSSPLGGVGSNQPQHF TGTGCCAGCAGTTCCCCGCTGGGGGGGGTGGGAAGCAATCAGCCCCAGCATTTT
NA NA TRBJ1-2 TRBV6-5 CASSYSNDYKPGGYTF TGTGCCAGCAGTTACTCGAATGACTATAAACCGGGAGGCTACACCTTC
NA NA TRBJ1-2 TRBV12-1 CASSFDGVRYGYTF TGTGCCAGCAGCTTTGACGGGGTACGGTATGGCTACACCTTC
NA TRBD2 TRBJ2-3 TRBV5-6 CASSRGLAGGPSTDTQYF TGTGCCAGCAGCCGGGGACTAGCGGGGGGCCCTAGCACAGATACGCAGTATTTT
few TRBD1 TRBJ2-3 TRBV6-5 CASSYETGSTDTQYF TGTGCCAGCAGTTACGAGACAGGGTCCACAGATACGCAGTATTTT
NA NA TRBJ1-1 TRBV10-3 CAISKDRNTEAFF TGTGCCATCAGTAAGGACAGGAACACTGAAGCTTTCTTT
NA TRBD1 TRBJ1-4 TRBV24-1 CATSDPRTGGRKLFF TGTGCCACCAGTGATCCCAGGACAGGGGGAAGGAAACTGTTTTTT
NA NA TRBJ2-7 TRBV6-5 CASSYQSGASYEQYF TGTGCCAGCAGTTACCAGTCGGGGGCTTCCTACGAGCAGTACTTC
NA NA TRBJ2-7 TRBV6-5 CASTGSSYEQYF TGTGCCAGCACAGGGTCCTCCTACGAGCAGTACTTC
NA TRBD1 TRBJ1-5 TRBV11-2 CASSVTGGASNQPQHF TGTGCCAGCAGCGTTACAGGGGGAGCGAGCAATCAGCCCCAGCATTTT
NA TRBD1 TRBJ2-7 TRBV18 CASSQLGTGNEQYF TGTGCCAGCTCACAACTCGGGACAGGAAACGAGCAGTACTTC
once NA TRBJ1-3 TRBV30 CAWISSGNTIYF TGTGCCTGGATATCATCTGGAAACACCATATATTTT
NA NA TRBJ1-3 TRBV5-1 CASSDGQGLGGNTIYF TGCGCCAGCAGCGACGGCCAGGGACTGGGAGGAAACACCATATATTTT
few TRBD2 TRBJ2-3 TRBV13 CASSFGAGSGVSTDTQYF TGTGCCAGCAGCTTTGGAGCTGGTAGCGGGGTTAGCACAGATACGCAGTATTTT
NA NA TRBJ1-3 TRBV19 CASSSPAANSGNTIYF TGTGCCAGCTCCTCCCCCGCGGCCAACTCTGGAAACACCATATATTTT
NA NA TRBJ2-4 TRBV5-8 CASSMGRGRGKNIQYF TGTGCCAGCAGCATGGGTAGGGGTCGCGGCAAAAACATTCAGTACTTC
NA NA TRBJ2-3 TRBV5-1 CASSAGLTGFFDTQYF TGCGCCAGCAGCGCGGGACTGACAGGGTTCTTCGATACGCAGTATTTT
NA NA TRBJ1-1 TRBV18 CASSPGQRGMNTEAFF TGTGCCAGCTCACCTGGTCAGAGGGGCATGAACACTGAAGCTTTCTTT
many TRBD1 TRBJ2-7 TRBV19 CASSVRADRGLSRYEQYF TGTGCCAGTAGTGTAAGGGCAGACAGGGGGCTATCGAGATACGAGCAGTACTTC
NA NA TRBJ2-3 TRBV7-2 CASSLRDSTDTQYF TGTGCCAGCAGCTTACGGGACAGCACAGATACGCAGTATTTT
NA TRBD1 TRBJ2-2 TRBV28 CASSPDRGILRGNTGELFF TGTGCCAGCAGTCCCGACAGGGGGATCTTGCGGGGGAACACCGGGGAGCTGTTTTTT
few NA TRBJ2-1 TRBV4-3 CASSQGSAGEKQFF TGCGCCAGCAGCCAAGGATCGGCAGGGGAGAAGCAGTTCTTC
once NA TRBJ2-7 TRBV5-6 CASSFRGQGGYEQYF TGTGCCAGCAGCTTTAGAGGGCAGGGTGGGTACGAGCAGTACTTC
NA TRBD2 TRBJ2-2 TRBV10-3 CAISWTSGNGELFF TGTGCCATCAGTTGGACTAGCGGAAACGGGGAGCTGTTTTTT
few NA TRBJ2-7 TRBV7-2 CASRRDAGGQDEQYF TGTGCCAGCAGGCGAGACGCGGGAGGACAGGACGAGCAGTACTTC
NA NA TRBJ2-1 TRBV7-9 CAGQGGNEQFF TGTGCCGGGCAGGGCGGCAATGAGCAGTTCTTC
once TRBD1 TRBJ2-1 TRBV27 CASSLGRGQSRTYNEQFF TGTGCCAGCAGTTTAGGCAGGGGGCAATCTCGGACCTACAATGAGCAGTTCTTC
NA NA TRBJ2-7 TRBV6-6 CASSTQYEQYF TGTGCCAGCAGTACCCAGTACGAGCAGTACTTC
NA TRBD2 TRBJ2-5 TRBV2 CASSDIKRGGLETQYF TGTGCCAGCAGTGATATTAAGCGGGGGGGTTTGGAGACCCAGTACTTC